The 9 T cell receptor beta chains given below trace back to one sample, sequenced in a study of blood T cell repertoires in COVID-19. TCRdb keeps only in-frame clones here, not all; method: immunoSEQ multiplex PCR. The repertoire has a few hundred thousand clones, roughly nine tenths of them found once; the top ten carry under 7.5%. The sequencing input was peripheral blood. The receptors originated from a man aged 18 to 35 who had recovered from COVID-19.

This chain connects TRBV29-1 to TRBJ1-2, with 12 bases lining up with TRBD1. The CDR3 covers 12 residues. The germline gives CDR1 SQVTM, CDR2 ANQGSEA. Germline trimming cut 6 bases from V and 7 bases from J; bases unmatched to any gene: 3. The CDR3 DNA is TGCAGCGTGGGGACAGGGGGCGGTGGCTACACCTTC. It translates to CSVGTGGGGYTF. The variable domain in full, with the rest retrieved from reference TRBV29-1 and TRBJ1-2, is SAVISQKPSRDICQRGTSLTIQCQVDSQVTMMFWYRQQPGQSLTLIATANQGSEATYESGFVIDKFPISRPNLTFSTLTVSNMSPEDSSIYLCSVGTGGGGYTFGSGTRLTVV.

This clone was seen only once. The chain is built from TRBV30 and TRBJ1-2; 7 nucleotides line up with TRBD1. The CDR3 contains 15 residues. Germline V CDR1 and CDR2: GTSNPN, SVGIG (reference sequence). Germline trimming cut 0 bases from V and 8 bases from J; bases unmatched to any gene: 12. CDR3 nucleotides: TGTGCCTGGAGTGTAAATACAGGGGTGAGGGAGGGCTACACCTTC. It is translated as CAWSVNTGVREGYTF. Using reference TRBV30 and TRBJ1-2 for the parts outside the CDR3, the full variable domain is SQTIHQWPATLVQPVGSPLSLECTVEGTSNPNLYWYRQAAGRGLQLLFYSVGIGQISSEVPQNLSASRPQDRQFILSSKKLLLSDSGFYLCAWSVNTGVREGYTFGSGTRLTVV.

J is TRBJ2-3 and V is TRBV18; 13 nucleotides match TRBD2. Germline V CDR1 and CDR2: KGHSH, LQKENI. The ends lost 0 bases at V and 1 base at J; junction bases unmatched: 4. There are 18 residues in the CDR3. The CDR3 reads CASSPPNGLAGGTDTQYF. In DNA, the CDR3 is TGTGCCAGCTCACCACCGAATGGACTAGCGGGGGGCACAGATACGCAGTATTTT.

J is TRBJ1-1 and V is TRBV6-5; 8 nucleotides agree with TRBD1. The germline gives CDR1 MNHEY, CDR2 SVGAGI. The CDR3 is 14 amino acids. J gave up 7 bases and V 8 bases, and 12 bases lay outside the gene matches. This CDR3 reads CASASIGQGREAFF. The CDR3 region has the DNA TGTGCCAGCGCCTCAATCGGACAGGGCCGTGAAGCTTTCTTT.

The chain combines TRBV18 with TRBJ2-7; TRBD2 is a possible D gene (6 bases). Per germline, CDR1 KGHSH and CDR2 LQKENI. V was clipped by 2 bases and J by 3 bases, with 11 bases between them. The CDR3 loop spans 14 amino acids. CDR3 region: CASSPGTFYYEQYF. The DNA of the CDR3 is TGTGCCAGCTCACCAGGGACTTTTTACTACGAGCAGTACTTC.

The chain couples TRBV5-5 to TRBJ2-7, with 7 bases lining up with TRBD1. This CDR3 spans 15 amino acids. Germline V CDR1 and CDR2: SGHKS, YYEKEE (reference sequence). The V segment lost 1 base and the J segment 0 bases; nucleotides outside the gene matches: 4. Here the CDR3 reads CASSLSRDSSYEQYF. CDR3 nucleotides: TGTGCCAGCAGCTTGTCTCGGGACAGCTCCTACGAGCAGTACTTC.

V gene TRBV25-1 combines with J gene TRBJ1-5; 8 bases are a match to TRBD1. The CDR3 is 13 residues long. Per the germline V gene, CDR1 is MGHDK and CDR2 is SYGVNS. J gave up 2 bases and V 6 bases, and 0 bases lay outside the gene matches. In nucleotides, the CDR3 is TGTGCCAGCAGGGGACAGGGCAATCAGCCCCAGCATTTT. Protein: CASRGQGNQPQHF.

The gene calls are TRBV2 and TRBJ2-5, with TRBD2 matching 8 bases. CDR3 length: 12 residues. V lost 6 bases, J lost 4 bases, and 1 base stayed unmatched. Germline V CDR1 and CDR2: SNHLY, FYNNEI. CDR3 region: CASSGTRETQYF. CDR3 DNA sequence: TGTGCCAGCAGCGGGACTAGAGAGACCCAGTACTTC. The entire variable domain, with the rest obtained from reference TRBV2 and TRBJ2-5, is as follows: EPEVTQTPSHQVTQMGQEVILRCVPISNHLYFYWYRQILGQKVEFLVSFYNNEISEKSEIFDDQFSVERPDGSNFTLKIRSTKLEDSAMYFCASSGTRETQYFGPGTRLLVL.

V gene TRBV6-1 combines with J gene TRBJ1-6; D may be TRBD1 (5 bases). V dropped 1 base and J dropped 11 bases, with 12 bases sitting between them. Looked up from germline, CDR1 is MNHNS and CDR2 is SASEGT. The CDR3 sequence is 14 residues long. The CDR3 reads CASSEVRTMPPLHF. The CDR3 coding sequence is TGTGCCAGCAGTGAAGTTAGGACAATGCCACCCCTCCACTTT.